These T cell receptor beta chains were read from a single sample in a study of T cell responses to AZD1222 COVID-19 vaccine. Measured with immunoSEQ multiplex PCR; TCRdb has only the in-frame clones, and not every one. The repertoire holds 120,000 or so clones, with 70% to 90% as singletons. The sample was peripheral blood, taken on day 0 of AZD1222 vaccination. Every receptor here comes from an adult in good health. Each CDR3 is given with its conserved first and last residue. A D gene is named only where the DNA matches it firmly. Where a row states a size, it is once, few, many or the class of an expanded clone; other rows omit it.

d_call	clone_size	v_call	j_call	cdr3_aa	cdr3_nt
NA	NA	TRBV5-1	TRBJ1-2	CASSPTAANYGYTF	TGCGCCAGCAGCCCGACAGCCGCTAACTATGGCTACACCTTC
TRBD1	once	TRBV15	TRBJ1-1	CATSRAGGSAEAFF	TGTGCCACCAGCAGAGCAGGGGGAAGCGCTGAAGCTTTCTTT
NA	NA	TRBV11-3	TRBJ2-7	CASRRDSYEQYF	TGTGCCAGCAGACGCGACAGTTACGAGCAGTACTTC
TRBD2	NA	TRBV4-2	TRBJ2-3	CASSLQLAGGSAPDTQYF	TGTGCCAGCAGCCTACAACTAGCGGGGGGGTCTGCCCCAGATACGCAGTATTTT
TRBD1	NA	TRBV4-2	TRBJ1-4	CASSQRQGADEKLFF	TGTGCCAGCAGCCAAAGGCAGGGGGCGGATGAAAAACTGTTTTTT
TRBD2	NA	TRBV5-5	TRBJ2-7	CASSLGLAGGLSYEQYF	TGTGCCAGCAGCTTGGGACTAGCGGGGGGCCTCTCCTACGAGCAGTACTTC
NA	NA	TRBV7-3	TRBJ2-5	CASSLTGGQETQYF	TGTGCCAGCAGCTTAACTGGGGGTCAAGAGACCCAGTACTTC
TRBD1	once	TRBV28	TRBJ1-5	CASRRTGGGQPQHF	TGTGCCAGCAGACGTACAGGGGGGGGTCAGCCCCAGCATTTT
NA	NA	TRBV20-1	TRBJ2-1	CSASPLDSILGNEQFF	TGCAGTGCTAGTCCTTTGGACTCCATTCTGGGCAATGAGCAGTTCTTC
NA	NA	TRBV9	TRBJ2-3	CASSEVDMVDTQYF	TGTGCCAGCAGCGAAGTGGACATGGTTGATACGCAGTATTTT
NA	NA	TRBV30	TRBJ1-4	CAWRESGKLFF	TGTGCCTGGAGAGAATCAGGAAAACTGTTTTTT
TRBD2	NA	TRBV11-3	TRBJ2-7	CASSFGGGPYEQYF	TGTGCCAGCAGCTTTGGGGGAGGGCCTTACGAGCAGTACTTC